A selection of T cell receptor beta chains follows, all from one sample in a study of blood T cell repertoires in COVID-19. This table comes from immunoSEQ multiplex PCR, and its TCRdb copy is limited to in-frame clones, with some not included. The sample contains a few hundred thousand clones, approximately 90% of which appear only once. The sequenced material came from PBMCs or T cells enriched from blood (not recorded which). The origin of the receptors is a woman aged 40-49 years with acute COVID-19. Each CDR3 is given with its conserved first and last residue. D genes are given only for firm matches. Clone size is stated in some rows and not others, as once, few, many or a class when expanded.

.	TRBJ2-7	14	TRBD2	TRBV6-5	CASSPGLVVSEQYF	TGTGCCAGCAGCCCGGGACTAGTTGTCTCCGAGCAGTACTTC
.	TRBJ2-5	15	.	TRBV29-1	CSAGGGGGLGETQYF	TGCAGCGCAGGAGGTGGGGGGGGCTTGGGTGAGACCCAGTACTTC
.	TRBJ1-1	14	.	TRBV5-1	CASSSGSPNTEAFF	TGCGCCAGCAGCTCCGGGAGCCCGAACACTGAAGCTTTCTTT
.	TRBJ1-2	16	TRBD1	TRBV3-1/TRBV3-2	CASSQDRGTGVKGYTF	TGTGCCAGCAGCCAAGATCGAGGGACAGGGGTTAAAGGCTACACCTTC
.	TRBJ1-1	16	.	TRBV30	CAWSPRDVSRKTEAFF	TGTGCCTGGAGTCCCAGGGATGTTAGTAGGAAGACTGAAGCTTTCTTT
.	TRBJ2-1	14	TRBD1	TRBV18	CASSPFQGANEQFF	TGTGCCAGCTCACCATTCCAGGGGGCGAATGAGCAGTTCTTC
.	TRBJ1-2	14	.	TRBV24-1	CATSDWPHDYGYTF	TGTGCCACCAGTGATTGGCCACACGACTATGGCTACACCTTC
.	TRBJ2-7	14	.	TRBV11-2	CASSLKTGWHEQYF	TGTGCCAGCAGCTTGAAAACAGGGTGGCACGAGCAGTACTTC
.	TRBJ2-1	10	.	TRBV20-1	CSAQRSEQFF	TGCAGTGCCCAGAGGAGTGAGCAGTTCTTC
.	TRBJ1-1	16	TRBD1	TRBV19	CASSGLIGTGVPEAFF	TGTGCCAGTAGCGGACTAATAGGGACAGGGGTGCCTGAAGCTTTCTTT
once	TRBJ1-1	14	.	TRBV29-1	CSVETAGPNTEAFF	TGCAGCGTTGAAACGGCAGGGCCTAACACTGAAGCTTTCTTT
few	TRBJ1-3	14	TRBD1	TRBV2	CASTRVGQGDTIYF	TGTGCCAGCACCAGAGTGGGACAGGGAGACACCATATATTTT
.	TRBJ2-1	15	TRBD2	TRBV6-1	CASSEAASGGNEQFF	TGTGCCAGCAGTGAAGCGGCTAGCGGGGGTAATGAGCAGTTCTTC
.	TRBJ2-3	16	TRBD1	TRBV29-1	CSVGGPGQGPGDTQYF	TGCAGCGTAGGGGGACCGGGACAGGGACCAGGCGATACGCAGTATTTT
.	TRBJ1-1	14	.	TRBV5-1	CASSGRQWNTEAFF	TGCGCCAGCAGCGGGCGACAATGGAACACTGAAGCTTTCTTT
once	TRBJ1-3	15	.	TRBV4-2	CASSPPIGSGNTIYF	TGTGCCAGCAGCCCCCCCATCGGCTCTGGAAACACCATATATTTT